The TCR beta chain described here comes from a study of OX40 agonist ivuxolimab in advanced cancers. V lost 4 bases, J lost 4 bases, and 4 bases stayed unmatched. Germline CDR1 ENHRY, CDR2 SYGVKD. The CDR3 covers 14 residues. The protocol was immunoSEQ multiplex PCR, while the TCRdb copy is restricted to in-frame clones and leaves out a portion. The sample holds approximately 52,000 clones; around four fifths are singletons and the top ten take less than 5%. The source was CD4+ or CD8+ T cells sorted from blood, collected in a trial of the OX40 agonist ivuxolimab. This chain joins TRBV10-3 and TRBJ1-5, with 7 bases that match TRBD1. The clonotype originates from an adult with an advanced solid tumor such as melanoma, head and neck, liver or kidney cancer. Here the CDR3 DNA reads TGTGCCATCAGTGTTCAGGGGGGGAATCAGCCCCAGCATTTT. It codes for CAISVQGGNQPQHF.